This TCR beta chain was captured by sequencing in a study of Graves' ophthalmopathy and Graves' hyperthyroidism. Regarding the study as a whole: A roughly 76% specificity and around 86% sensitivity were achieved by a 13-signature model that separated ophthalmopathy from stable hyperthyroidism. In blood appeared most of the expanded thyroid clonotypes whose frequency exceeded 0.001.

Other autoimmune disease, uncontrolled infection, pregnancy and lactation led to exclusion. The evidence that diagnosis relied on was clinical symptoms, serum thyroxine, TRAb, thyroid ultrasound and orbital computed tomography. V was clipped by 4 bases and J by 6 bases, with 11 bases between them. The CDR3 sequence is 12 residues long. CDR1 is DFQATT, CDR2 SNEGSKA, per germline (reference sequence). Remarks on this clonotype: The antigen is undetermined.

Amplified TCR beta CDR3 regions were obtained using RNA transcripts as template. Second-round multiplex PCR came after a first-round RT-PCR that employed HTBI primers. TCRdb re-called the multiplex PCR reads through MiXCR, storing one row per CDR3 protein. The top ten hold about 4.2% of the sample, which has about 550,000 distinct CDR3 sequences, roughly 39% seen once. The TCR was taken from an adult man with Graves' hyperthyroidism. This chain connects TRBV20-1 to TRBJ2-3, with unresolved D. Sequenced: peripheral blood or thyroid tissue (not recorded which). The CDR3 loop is CSANRVMDTQYF. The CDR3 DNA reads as TGCAGTGCTAATCGGGTTATGGATACGCAGTATTTT.